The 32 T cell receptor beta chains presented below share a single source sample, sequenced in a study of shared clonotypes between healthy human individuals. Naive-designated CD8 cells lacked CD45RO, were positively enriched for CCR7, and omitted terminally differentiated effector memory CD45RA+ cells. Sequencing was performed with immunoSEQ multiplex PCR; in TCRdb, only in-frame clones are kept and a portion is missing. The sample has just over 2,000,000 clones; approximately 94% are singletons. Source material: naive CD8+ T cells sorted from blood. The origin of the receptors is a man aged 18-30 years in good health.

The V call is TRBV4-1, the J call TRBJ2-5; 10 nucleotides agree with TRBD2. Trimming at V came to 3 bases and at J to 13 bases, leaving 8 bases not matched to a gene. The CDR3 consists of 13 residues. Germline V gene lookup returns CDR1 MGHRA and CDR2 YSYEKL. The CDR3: CASSHSTSGVRYF. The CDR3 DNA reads TGCGCCAGCAGCCATTCAACTAGCGGGGTCCGGTACTTC.

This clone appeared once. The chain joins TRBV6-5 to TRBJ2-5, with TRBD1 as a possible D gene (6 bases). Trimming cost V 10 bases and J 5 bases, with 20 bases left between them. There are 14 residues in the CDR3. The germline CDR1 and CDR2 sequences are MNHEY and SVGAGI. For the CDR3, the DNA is TGTGCCACCCGTTGGGACATCGGTGGGGAGACCCAGTACTTC. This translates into CATRWDIGGETQYF.

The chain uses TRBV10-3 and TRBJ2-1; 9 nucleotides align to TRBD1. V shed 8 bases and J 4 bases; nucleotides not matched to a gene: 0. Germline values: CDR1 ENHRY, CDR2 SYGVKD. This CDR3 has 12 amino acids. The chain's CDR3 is CAIGQGYNEQFF. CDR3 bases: TGTGCCATCGGACAGGGGTACAATGAGCAGTTCTTC.

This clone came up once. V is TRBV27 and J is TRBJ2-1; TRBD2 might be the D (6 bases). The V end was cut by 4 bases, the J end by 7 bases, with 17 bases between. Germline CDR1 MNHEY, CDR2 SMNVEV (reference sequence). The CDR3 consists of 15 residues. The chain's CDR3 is CASSWGRSGKNEQFF. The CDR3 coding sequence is TGTGCCAGCAGTTGGGGGAGGTCGGGAAAAAATGAGCAGTTCTTC.

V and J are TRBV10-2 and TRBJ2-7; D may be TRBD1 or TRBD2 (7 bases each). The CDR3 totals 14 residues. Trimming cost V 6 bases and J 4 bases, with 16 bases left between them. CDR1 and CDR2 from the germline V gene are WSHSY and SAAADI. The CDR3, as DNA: TGCGCCAGCAGACCCGACAGGGAGGGGTACGAGCAGTACTTC. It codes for CASRPDREGYEQYF.

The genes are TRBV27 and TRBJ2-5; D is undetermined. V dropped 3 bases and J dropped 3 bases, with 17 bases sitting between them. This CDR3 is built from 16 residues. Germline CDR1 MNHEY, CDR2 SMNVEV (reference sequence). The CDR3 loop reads CASSFRWHTSKETQYF. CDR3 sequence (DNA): TGTGCCAGCAGTTTTCGTTGGCACACCAGTAAAGAGACCCAGTACTTC.

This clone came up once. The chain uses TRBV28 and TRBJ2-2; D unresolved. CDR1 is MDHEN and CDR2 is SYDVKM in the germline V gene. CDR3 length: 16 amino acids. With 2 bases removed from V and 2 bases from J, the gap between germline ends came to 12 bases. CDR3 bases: TGTGCCAGCAGTTTAAAGTGGCGACACAACACCGGGGAGCTGTTTTTT. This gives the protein CASSLKWRHNTGELFF. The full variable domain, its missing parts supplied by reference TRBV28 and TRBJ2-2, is DVKVTQSSRYLVKRTGEKVFLECVQDMDHENMFWYRQDPGLGLRLIYFSYDVKMKEKGDIPEGYSVSREKKERFSLILESASTNQTSMYLCASSLKWRHNTGELFFGEGSRLTVL.

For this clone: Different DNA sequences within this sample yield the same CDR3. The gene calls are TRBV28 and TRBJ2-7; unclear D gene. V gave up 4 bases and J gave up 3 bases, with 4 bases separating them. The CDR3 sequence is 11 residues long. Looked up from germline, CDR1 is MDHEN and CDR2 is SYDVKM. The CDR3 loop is CASSSLYEQYF. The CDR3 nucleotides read TGTGCCAGCAGTTCCCTCTACGAGCAGTACTTC.

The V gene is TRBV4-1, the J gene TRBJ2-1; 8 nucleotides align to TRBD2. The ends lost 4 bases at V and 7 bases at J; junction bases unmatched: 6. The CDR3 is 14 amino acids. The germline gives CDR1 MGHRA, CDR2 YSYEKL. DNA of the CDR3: TGCGCCAGCAGCCCCCGGGGGGGGCTTAATGAGCAGTTCTTC. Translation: CASSPRGGLNEQFF.

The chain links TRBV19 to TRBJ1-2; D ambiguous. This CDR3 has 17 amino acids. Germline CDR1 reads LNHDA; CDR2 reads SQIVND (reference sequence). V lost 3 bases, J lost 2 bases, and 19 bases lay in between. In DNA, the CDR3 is TGTGCCAGTAGTATGCCCCCTTGGGCAGAATCGAACTATGGCTACACCTTC. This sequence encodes CASSMPPWAESNYGYTF.

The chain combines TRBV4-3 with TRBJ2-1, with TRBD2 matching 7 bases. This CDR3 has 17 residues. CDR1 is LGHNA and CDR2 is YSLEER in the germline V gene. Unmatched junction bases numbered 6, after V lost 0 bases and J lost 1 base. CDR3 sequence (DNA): TGCGCCAGCAGCCAAGATGCGGGAGTAGGGTCCTACAATGAGCAGTTCTTC. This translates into CASSQDAGVGSYNEQFF.

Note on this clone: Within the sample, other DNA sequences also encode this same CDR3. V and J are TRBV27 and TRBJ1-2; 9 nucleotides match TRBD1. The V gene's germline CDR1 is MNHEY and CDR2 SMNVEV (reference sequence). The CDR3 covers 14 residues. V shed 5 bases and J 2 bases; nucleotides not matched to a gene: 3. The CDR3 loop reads CASSVTGGNYGYTF. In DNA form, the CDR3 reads TGTGCCAGCAGTGTGACAGGGGGGAACTATGGCTACACCTTC.

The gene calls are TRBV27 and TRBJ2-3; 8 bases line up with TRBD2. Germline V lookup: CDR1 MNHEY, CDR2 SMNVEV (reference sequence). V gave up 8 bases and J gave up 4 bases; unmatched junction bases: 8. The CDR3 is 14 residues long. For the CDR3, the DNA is TGTGCCAGCCATCAAACGGGAGGGCCAGATACGCAGTATTTT. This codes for CASHQTGGPDTQYF.

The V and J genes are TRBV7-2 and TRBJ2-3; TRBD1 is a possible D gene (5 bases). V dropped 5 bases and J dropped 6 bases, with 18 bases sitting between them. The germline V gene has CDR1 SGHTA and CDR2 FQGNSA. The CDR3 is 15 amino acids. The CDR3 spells CASSPGPGSSDTQYF. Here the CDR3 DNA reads TGTGCCAGCAGCCCCGGACCAGGGTCGAGTGATACGCAGTATTTT.

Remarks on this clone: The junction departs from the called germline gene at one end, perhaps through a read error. The CDR3 nucleotides are TGCGCCAGCAGTGCAGACCGGGGTCTCCTTTTT. Translated: CASSADRGLLF. The rearrangement uses TRBV10-2 and TRBJ2-3; D possibly corresponds to TRBD2 (5 bases). The CDR3 extends over 11 amino acids. Germline CDR1 and CDR2: WSHSY and SAAADI.

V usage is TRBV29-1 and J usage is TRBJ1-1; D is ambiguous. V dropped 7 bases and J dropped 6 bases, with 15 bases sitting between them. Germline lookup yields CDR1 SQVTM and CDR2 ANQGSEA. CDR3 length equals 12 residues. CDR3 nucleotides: TGCAGCGGGGCAAGGGAAAGGCCTGAAGCTTTCTTT. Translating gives CSGARERPEAFF.

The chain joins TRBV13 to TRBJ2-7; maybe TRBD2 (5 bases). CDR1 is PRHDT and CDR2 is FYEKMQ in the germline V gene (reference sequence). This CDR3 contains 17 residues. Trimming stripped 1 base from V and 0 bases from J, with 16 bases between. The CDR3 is CASSLVLEGPDSYEQYF. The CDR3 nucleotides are TGTGCCAGCAGCTTAGTCCTAGAGGGCCCCGACTCCTACGAGCAGTACTTC. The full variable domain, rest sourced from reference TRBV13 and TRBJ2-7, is AAGVIQSPRHLIKEKRETATLKCYPIPRHDTVYWYQQGPGQDPQFLISFYEKMQSDKGSIPDRFSAQQFSDYHSELNMSSLELGDSALYFCASSLVLEGPDSYEQYFGPGTRLTVT.

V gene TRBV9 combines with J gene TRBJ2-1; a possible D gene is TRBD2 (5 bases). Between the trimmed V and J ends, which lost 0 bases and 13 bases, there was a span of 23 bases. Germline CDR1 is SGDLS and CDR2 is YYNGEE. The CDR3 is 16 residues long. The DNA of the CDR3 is TGTGCCAGCAGCGTAGATCCGGACCCGAGCGGCAAAGGCCAGTTCTTC. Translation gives CASSVDPDPSGKGQFF.

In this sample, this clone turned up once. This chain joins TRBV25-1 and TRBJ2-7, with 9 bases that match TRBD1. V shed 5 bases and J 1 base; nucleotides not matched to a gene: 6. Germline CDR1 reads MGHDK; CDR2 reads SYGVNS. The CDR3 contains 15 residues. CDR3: CASSWGQGYSYEQYF. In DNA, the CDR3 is TGTGCCAGCAGTTGGGGACAGGGCTATTCCTACGAGCAGTACTTC.

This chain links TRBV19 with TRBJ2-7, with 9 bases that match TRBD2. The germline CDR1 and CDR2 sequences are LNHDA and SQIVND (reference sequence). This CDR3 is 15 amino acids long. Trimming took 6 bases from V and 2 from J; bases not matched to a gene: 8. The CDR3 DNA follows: TGTGCCAGTAGCGATAGCGGGAGATTCCCCTACGAGCAGTACTTC. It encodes CASSDSGRFPYEQYF.

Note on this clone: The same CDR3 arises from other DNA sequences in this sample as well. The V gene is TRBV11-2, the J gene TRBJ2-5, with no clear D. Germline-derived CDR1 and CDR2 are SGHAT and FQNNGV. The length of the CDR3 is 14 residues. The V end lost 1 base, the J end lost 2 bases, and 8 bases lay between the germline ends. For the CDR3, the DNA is TGTGCCAGCAGCTTAGTAGGATTTCAAGAGACCCAGTACTTC. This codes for CASSLVGFQETQYF.

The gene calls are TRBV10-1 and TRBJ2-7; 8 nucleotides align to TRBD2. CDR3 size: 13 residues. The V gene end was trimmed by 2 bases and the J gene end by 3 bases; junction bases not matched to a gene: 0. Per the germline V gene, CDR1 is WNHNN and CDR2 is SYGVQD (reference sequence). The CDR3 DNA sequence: TGCGCCAGCAGTGAGGCGGGGGGCTACGAGCAGTACTTC. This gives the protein CASSEAGGYEQYF.

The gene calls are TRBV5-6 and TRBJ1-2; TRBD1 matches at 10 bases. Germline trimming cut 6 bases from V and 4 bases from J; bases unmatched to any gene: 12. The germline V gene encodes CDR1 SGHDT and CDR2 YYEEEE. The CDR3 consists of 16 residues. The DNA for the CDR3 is TGTGCCAGCACGAAAAGACAGGGGGCGTTAGGCTATGGCTACACCTTC. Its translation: CASTKRQGALGYGYTF.

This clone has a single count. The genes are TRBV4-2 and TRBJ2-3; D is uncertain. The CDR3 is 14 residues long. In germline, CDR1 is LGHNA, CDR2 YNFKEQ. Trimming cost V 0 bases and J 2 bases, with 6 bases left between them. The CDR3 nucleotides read TGTGCCAGCAGCCAAGATCAGCCCACAGATACGCAGTATTTT. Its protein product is CASSQDQPTDTQYF.

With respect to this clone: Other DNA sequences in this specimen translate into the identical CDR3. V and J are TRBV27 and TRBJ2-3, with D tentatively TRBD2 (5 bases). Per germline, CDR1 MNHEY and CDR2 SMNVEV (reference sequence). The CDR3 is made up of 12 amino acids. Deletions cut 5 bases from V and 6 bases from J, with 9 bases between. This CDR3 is CASSPPGDTQYF. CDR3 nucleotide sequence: TGTGCCAGCAGTCCCCCGGGGGATACGCAGTATTTT.

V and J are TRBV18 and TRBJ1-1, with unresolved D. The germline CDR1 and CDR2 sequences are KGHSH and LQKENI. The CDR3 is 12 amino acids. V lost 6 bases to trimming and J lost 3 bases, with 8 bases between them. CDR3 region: CASSRFDTEAFF. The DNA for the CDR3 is TGTGCCAGCTCTCGATTCGACACTGAAGCTTTCTTT.

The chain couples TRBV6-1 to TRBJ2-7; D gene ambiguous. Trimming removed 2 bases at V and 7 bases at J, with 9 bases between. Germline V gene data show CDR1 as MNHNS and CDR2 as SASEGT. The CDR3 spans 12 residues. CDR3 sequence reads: CASSELNWEQYF. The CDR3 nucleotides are TGTGCCAGCAGTGAATTGAACTGGGAGCAGTACTTC.

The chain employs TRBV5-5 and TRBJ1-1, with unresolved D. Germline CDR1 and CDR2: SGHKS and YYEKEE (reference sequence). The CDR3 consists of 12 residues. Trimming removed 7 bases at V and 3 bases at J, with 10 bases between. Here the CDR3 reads CASCGSDTEAFF. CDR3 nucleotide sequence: TGTGCCAGCTGTGGGTCTGACACTGAAGCTTTCTTT.

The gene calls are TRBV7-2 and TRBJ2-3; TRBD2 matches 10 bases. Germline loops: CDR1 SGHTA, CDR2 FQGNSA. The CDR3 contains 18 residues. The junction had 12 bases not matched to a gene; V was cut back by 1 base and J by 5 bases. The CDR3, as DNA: TGTGCCAGCAGCTTAGTCCCGCTAGCGGGGGTGCTTGGAGATACGCAGTATTTT. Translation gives CASSLVPLAGVLGDTQYF.

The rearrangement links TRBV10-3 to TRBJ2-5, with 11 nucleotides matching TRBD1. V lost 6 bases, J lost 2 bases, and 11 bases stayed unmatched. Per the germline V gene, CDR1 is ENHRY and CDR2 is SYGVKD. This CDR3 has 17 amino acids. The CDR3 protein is CAISRGQGATIQETQYF. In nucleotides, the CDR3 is TGTGCCATCAGCCGTGGACAGGGGGCCACCATTCAAGAGACCCAGTACTTC.

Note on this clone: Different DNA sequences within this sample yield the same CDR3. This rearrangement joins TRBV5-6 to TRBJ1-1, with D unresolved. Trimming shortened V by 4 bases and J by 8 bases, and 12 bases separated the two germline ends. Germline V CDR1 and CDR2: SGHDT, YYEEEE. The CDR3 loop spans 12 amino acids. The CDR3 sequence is CASSLGPGEAFF. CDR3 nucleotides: TGTGCCAGCAGCCTGGGCCCCGGGGAAGCTTTCTTT. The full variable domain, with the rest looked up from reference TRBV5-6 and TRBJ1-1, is DAGVTQSPTHLIKTRGQQVTLRCSPKSGHDTVSWYQQALGQGPQFIFQYYEEEERQRGNFPDRFSGHQFPNYSSELNVNALLLGDSALYLCASSLGPGEAFFGQGTRLTVV.

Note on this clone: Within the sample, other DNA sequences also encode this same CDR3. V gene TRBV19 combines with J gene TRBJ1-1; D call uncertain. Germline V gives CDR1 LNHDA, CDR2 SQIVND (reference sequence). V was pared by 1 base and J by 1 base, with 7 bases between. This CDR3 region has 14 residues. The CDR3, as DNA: TGTGCCAGTAGTATAGGCGGCGGGAACACTGAAGCTTTCTTT. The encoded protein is CASSIGGGNTEAFF.